The rows below give T cell receptor beta chains drawn from one sample of a study of T cells in Graves' hyperthyroidism and ophthalmopathy. MiXCR, applied by TCRdb to the multiplex PCR reads, yields one record per CDR3 protein. The sample shows under 350,000 distinct CDR3 sequences, about 18% of them seen only once. The sample comprised blood. The source is a woman aged 45-60 years with Graves' hyperthyroidism. The CDR3 runs from the conserved cysteine through the conserved F or W. The D gene is left open where the match is weak. Not every row has a clone size; where given, it reads once, few, many or a size class.

d_gene	v_gene	j_gene	abundance	CDR3nt	CDR3aa
TRBD2	TRBV7-3	TRBJ2-1	few	TGTGCCAGCAGCTTAATCGCGGGGGAATACAATGAGCAGTTCTTC	CASSLIAGEYNEQFF
-	TRBV28	TRBJ2-5	many	TGTGCCAGCAGTTTAGGGGACACTAAAGAGACCCAGTACTTC	CASSLGDTKETQYF
TRBD1	TRBV12-3/TRBV12-4	TRBJ1-5	many	TGTGCCAGCAGTTCCCAGGGGGAGGGTAGTCAGCCCCAGCATTTT	CASSSQGEGSQPQHF
TRBD2	TRBV7-9	TRBJ2-5	few	TGTGCCAGCAGCTTCTCTAGCGGCGAACAAGAGACCCAGTACTTC	CASSFSSGEQETQYF
TRBD2	TRBV6-1	TRBJ2-1	many	TGTGCCAGCGCAAGCGGACTAGCGGGAGACAATGAGCAGTTCTTC	CASASGLAGDNEQFF
-	TRBV9	TRBJ1-1	many	TGTGCCAGCAGCGTCTTTGAGAACACTGAAGCTTTCTTT	CASSVFENTEAFF
-	TRBV9	TRBJ2-7	-	TGTGCCAGCAGCGTCCAGCCAGCGACCTACGAGCAGTACTTC	CASSVQPATYEQYF
-	TRBV5-8	TRBJ1-2	-	TGTGCCAGCACCACGTACACGGACCCCTATGGCTACACCTTC	CASTTYTDPYGYTF
-	TRBV19	TRBJ2-6	-	TGTGCCAGTAGTACCAGGCAGGCGGGGGCCAACGTCCTGACTTTC	CASSTRQAGANVLTF
TRBD2	TRBV3-1	TRBJ2-7	few	TGTGCCAGCAGCCGAAGGACTAGCGAATACGAGCAGTACTTC	CASSRRTSEYEQYF
TRBD1	TRBV20-1	TRBJ2-7	many	TGCAGTGCTCGCGGGGACAGGGTCACCTACGAGCAGTACTTC	CSARGDRVTYEQYF
TRBD1	TRBV24-1	TRBJ2-1	-	TGTGCCACCAGTGATCCGGGACAGGGGAAATGGCAGTTCTTC	CATSDPGQGKWQFF
-	TRBV20-1	TRBJ1-2	-	TGCAGTGCTAGAGATCCCAAGACAGCAAACTATGGCTACACCTTC	CSARDPKTANYGYTF
-	TRBV5-1	TRBJ1-1	-	TGCGCCAGCAGCCCGGAGGTGGGAGATGGGAACACTGAAGCTTTCTTT	CASSPEVGDGNTEAFF
-	TRBV19	TRBJ1-1	few	TGTGCCAGTAAAAATATAGTTTCGCAGGTCGAGGAGAACACTGAAGCTTTCTTT	CASKNIVSQVEENTEAFF
-	TRBV2	TRBJ2-3	many	TGTGCCAGCATGGGGACAGATACGCAGTATTTT	CASMGTDTQYF
TRBD1	TRBV3-1	TRBJ1-3	many	TGTGCCAGCAGCCAAGTGACAGGGGTTGGAAACACCATATATTTT	CASSQVTGVGNTIYF
-	TRBV20-1	TRBJ2-1	many	TGCAGTGCTTCAGACAGCCCAAGGGAGCAGTTCTTC	CSASDSPREQFF
-	TRBV11-2	TRBJ1-1	many	TGTGCCAGCAGTCGTGGGGGCTGGGGTGACACTGAAGCTTTCTTT	CASSRGGWGDTEAFF
TRBD1	TRBV6-1	TRBJ2-3	-	TGTGCCAGCAGTAAAGGGGACAGGGAGGCAGATACGCAGTATTTT	CASSKGDREADTQYF
TRBD1	TRBV6-1	TRBJ2-1	few	TGTGCCAGCAGTTCCCCCCGGACAGGGTTGAGTCATGAGCAGTTCTTC	CASSSPRTGLSHEQFF
-	TRBV5-5	TRBJ1-1	many	TGTGCCAGCAGGTTCTTCCAGGGGACCCTAGAGAGAGCTTTCTTT	CASRFFQGTLERAFF
-	TRBV2	TRBJ2-2	once	TGTGCCAGCAGTGAATTGGAGGGTTGGACCGGGGAGCTGTTTTTT	CASSELEGWTGELFF
TRBD1	TRBV9	TRBJ2-5	-	TGTGCCAGCAGCGTAGGGCAAAACAGGGGAGAGACCCAGTACTTC	CASSVGQNRGETQYF
-	TRBV12-3/TRBV12-4	TRBJ2-2	-	TGTGCCAGCAGCATGGACGGGAACACCGGGGAGCTGTTTTTT	CASSMDGNTGELFF
-	TRBV19	TRBJ2-5	few	TGTGCCAGTAAGCCTGGACGGGGGGCCCAAGAGACCCAGTACTTC	CASKPGRGAQETQYF
TRBD1	TRBV11-2	TRBJ2-5	-	TGTGCCAGCAGCCAACAACAGGGGGCAAGGGAGACCCAGTACTTC	CASSQQQGARETQYF
-	TRBV11-2	TRBJ2-5	many	TGTGCCAGCAGCCCTCGGACGGCCACAAAAGAGACCCAGTACTTC	CASSPRTATKETQYF